The 30 T cell receptor beta chains presented below share a single source sample, sequenced in a study of response to subunit inactivated influenza vaccine. From the RT-PCR reads, TCRdb called clonotypes with MiXCR, one entry per CDR3 protein. This table holds 500,000 or so distinct CDR3 sequences, 15% to 20% found once. The sample consisted of CD4+ T cells sorted from PBMCs, taken 23 months after vaccination. These receptors were obtained from a man aged 50-75 years who received an inactivated influenza vaccine.

In its sample, this clonotype was seen a few times. The chain links TRBV4-3 to TRBJ2-1; D not resolved. This CDR3 region has 13 residues. CDR1 is LGHNA, CDR2 YSLEER, per germline. The V gene lost 8 bases and the J gene lost 2 bases, with 10 bases spanning the gap. The CDR3 nucleotides are TGCGCCAGCGGGCCCCGGCCCTACAATGAGCAGTTCTTC. Its protein product is CASGPRPYNEQFF.

Many counts were recorded for this clonotype. The chain uses TRBV11-2 and TRBJ2-2; 7 bases fit TRBD1. The ends lost 3 bases at V and 4 bases at J; junction bases unmatched: 5. The CDR3 spans 15 residues. Germline CDR1 and CDR2: SGHAT and FQNNGV. In DNA form, the CDR3 reads TGTGCCAGCAGCTTGAGTACAGGGGTCACCGGGGAGCTGTTTTTT. Its protein product is CASSLSTGVTGELFF.

This sequence joins TRBV9 and TRBJ2-2, with D unresolved. Trimming took off 0 bases at V and 1 base at J, with 7 bases between the two ends. Germline-derived CDR1 and CDR2 are SGDLS and YYNGEE. This CDR3 has 15 residues. CDR3 coding DNA: TGTGCCAGCAGCGTAGATCCCAGGAACACCGGGGAGCTGTTTTTT. Protein: CASSVDPRNTGELFF.

The chain uses TRBV6-1 and TRBJ2-3; TRBD2 agrees at 7 bases. Germline V lookup: CDR1 MNHNS, CDR2 SASEGT. The CDR3 is 11 amino acids. The V segment lost 3 bases and the J segment 15 bases; nucleotides outside the gene matches: 6. CDR3 DNA sequence: TGTGCCAGCAGTGAGGGGGACTACCGATATTTT. This encodes CASSEGDYRYF.

This chain links TRBV18 with TRBJ2-1, with 8 bases lining up with TRBD1. The CDR3 loop spans 15 amino acids. Germline values: CDR1 KGHSH, CDR2 LQKENI. V lost 5 bases to trimming and J lost 6 bases; unmatched junction nucleotides: 9. CDR3 residues: CASSSGGYGINEQFF. DNA of the CDR3: TGTGCCAGCTCATCAGGGGGCTACGGTATCAATGAGCAGTTCTTC. Full variable domain (remainder filled in from reference TRBV18 and TRBJ2-1): NAGVMQNPRHLVRRRGQEARLRCSPMKGHSHVYWYRQLPEEGLKFMVYLQKENIIDESGMPKERFSAEFPKEGPSILRIQQVVRGDSAAYFCASSSGGYGINEQFFGPGTRLTVL.

This sequence joins TRBV7-8 and TRBJ2-3; D call uncertain. The CDR3 consists of 14 residues. In germline, CDR1 is SGHVS, CDR2 FQNEAQ. V gave up 5 bases and J gave up 4 bases, with 13 bases separating them. In nucleotides, the CDR3 is TGTGCCAGCAGCCCCCACGGAGACGCAGATACGCAGTATTTT. This encodes CASSPHGDADTQYF.

This clonotype was detected ten times or more. J is TRBJ2-1 and V is TRBV20-1; D is perhaps TRBD2 (6 bases). The CDR3 is 14 residues long. Trimming took off 1 base at V and 1 base at J, with 8 bases between the two ends. From germline, CDR1 is DFQATT and CDR2 SNEGSKA (reference sequence). The CDR3 DNA is TGCAGTGCTAGAGTTGCGGGATCCTACAATGAGCAGTTCTTC. Protein sequence: CSARVAGSYNEQFF.

As to this clonotype: The junction shows a germline mismatch at one end, possibly a read error. The V call is TRBV10-3, the J call TRBJ2-7; maybe TRBD2 (6 bases). The CDR3 extends over 19 amino acids. Germline CDR1 reads ENHRY; CDR2 reads SYGVKD. The CDR3 loop reads CAFSFGGSGYGTPAVEQYF. DNA for the CDR3: TGTGCCTTCAGTTTTGGCGGATCGGGATACGGGACTCCCGCGGTCGAGCAGTACTTC.

This clonotype was seen a handful of times. This sequence joins TRBV7-9 and TRBJ2-5; tentative D call: TRBD2 (5 bases). Deletions cut 2 bases from V and 2 bases from J, with 12 bases between. CDR3 length equals 15 residues. The germline V gene has CDR1 SEHNR and CDR2 FQNEAQ (reference sequence). CDR3 residues: CASSLIMGSQETQYF. In nucleotides, the CDR3 is TGTGCCAGCAGCTTAATCATGGGGAGTCAAGAGACCCAGTACTTC.

The chain carries TRBV28 and TRBJ2-7, with D perhaps TRBD1 (6 bases). From germline, CDR1 is MDHEN and CDR2 SYDVKM. The CDR3 totals 14 residues. The V end lost 6 bases, the J end lost 7 bases, and 19 bases lay between the germline ends. The CDR3 reads CASRSLGDTGEQYF. The CDR3 DNA reads as TGTGCCAGCAGAAGCCTTGGGGACACTGGTGAGCAGTACTTC.

The table lists this clonotype with a few counts. The chain carries TRBV18 and TRBJ2-3; 9 bases align to TRBD2. Per the germline V gene, CDR1 is KGHSH and CDR2 is LQKENI. After removal of 8 bases from V and 4 bases from J, the junction contained 4 bases not matched to a gene. The CDR3 is 13 amino acids. CDR3 sequence: CASTKRGADTQYF. CDR3 coding DNA: TGTGCCAGCACGAAGCGGGGGGCAGATACGCAGTATTTT.

This clonotype was detected many times. The J gene is TRBJ2-1, the V gene TRBV6-1, with D perhaps matching TRBD2 (6 bases). The CDR3 runs to 13 residues. Germline V CDR1 and CDR2: MNHNS, SASEGT. Trimming pared 8 bases from V and 8 bases from J, leaving 16 bases between. The CDR3 DNA follows: TGTGCCAGCTCCCTTGGGGGGATCGATGAGCAGTTCTTC. This sequence encodes CASSLGGIDEQFF.

This clonotype showed up just a few times. This sequence joins TRBV5-1 and TRBJ1-1, with 9 positions matching TRBD1. This CDR3 is built from 15 residues. V shed 5 bases, J shed 1 base, and the junction held 6 bases outside the gene matches. In germline, CDR1 is SGHRS, CDR2 YFSETQ. The CDR3 sequence: CASSYGTGRNTEAFF. As DNA, the CDR3 is TGCGCCAGCAGTTACGGGACAGGGAGGAACACTGAAGCTTTCTTT. Variable domain in full (rest from reference TRBV5-1 and TRBJ1-1): KAGVTQTPRYLIKTRGQQVTLSCSPISGHRSVSWYQQTPGQGLQFLFEYFSETQRNKGNFPGRFSGRQFSNSRSEMNVSTLELGDSALYLCASSYGTGRNTEAFFGQGTRLTVV.

This clonotype was observed a handful of times. The rearrangement links TRBV20-1 to TRBJ2-3; D possibly matches TRBD1 or TRBD2 (5 bases each). V lost 7 bases and J 3 bases, leaving 20 bases between the germline ends. Germline V CDR1 and CDR2: DFQATT, SNEGSKA (reference sequence). The CDR3 sequence is 15 residues long. CDR3 in DNA: TGCAGTGGAATCGGATCAGGGACGGGTACAGATACGCAGTATTTT. This sequence encodes CSGIGSGTGTDTQYF.

The chain couples TRBV4-2 to TRBJ2-7, with D uncertain. V shed 1 base and J shed 4 bases, with 11 bases lying between them. Looked up from germline, CDR1 is LGHNA and CDR2 is YNFKEQ. The CDR3 is made up of 14 amino acids. The CDR3 DNA follows: TGTGCCAGCAGCCAAGGGATAGTTGGGTACGAGCAGTACTTC. Its translation is CASSQGIVGYEQYF.

This clonotype was counted a few times. The rearrangement uses TRBV20-1 and TRBJ1-2; D gene ambiguous. CDR3 length equals 13 residues. Trimming removed 3 bases at V and 5 bases at J, with 13 bases between. Germline V gene data show CDR1 as DFQATT and CDR2 as SNEGSKA (reference sequence). The DNA of the CDR3 is TGCAGTGCTAGCCGTCAGAACCGTTATGGCTACACCTTC. As protein: CSASRQNRYGYTF.

The chain carries TRBV12-3 or TRBV12-4 and TRBJ1-3; D is undetermined. The germline V and J ends were trimmed by 5 bases and 0 bases, with 17 bases remaining between them. This CDR3 has 17 amino acids. The CDR3 nucleotides read TGTGCCAGCAGTCCCCGGATCACAGCAACCTCTGGAAACACCATATATTTT. Its protein product is CASSPRITATSGNTIYF.

The CDR3 here is CASRGPGLAGVEQYF. CDR3 nucleotides: TGTGCCAGCAGAGGACCGGGACTAGCGGGAGTCGAGCAGTACTTC. The chain joins TRBV28 to TRBJ2-7; 14 bases map to TRBD2. With V trimmed by 6 bases and J by 6 bases, 7 bases remained unmatched. The CDR3 spans 15 residues. Germline lookup yields CDR1 MDHEN and CDR2 SYDVKM.

This clonotype was observed a single time. This chain connects TRBV20-1 to TRBJ2-3, with 8 nucleotides matching TRBD1. Per the germline V gene, CDR1 is DFQATT and CDR2 is SNEGSKA (reference sequence). CDR3 length: 14 amino acids. After removal of 1 base from V and 5 bases from J, the junction contained 5 bases not matched to a gene. The CDR3 sequence is CSARVRGHRDTQYF. Here the CDR3 DNA reads TGCAGTGCTAGAGTCAGGGGGCACAGAGATACGCAGTATTTT.

This clonotype was counted between two and nine times. Here the CDR3 reads CASRDRGPDTQYF. CDR3 bases: TGTGCCAGCAGGGACAGGGGCCCAGATACGCAGTATTTT. The rearrangement links TRBV12-3 or TRBV12-4 to TRBJ2-3; 9 nucleotides match TRBD1. V was clipped by 6 bases and J by 4 bases; unmatched bases: 2. The CDR3 totals 13 residues.

This clonotype was seen at least ten times. In nucleotides, the CDR3 is TGTGCCTGGAGGACCCGACAGACCAACACTGAAGCTTTCTTT. This gives the protein CAWRTRQTNTEAFF. This chain connects TRBV30 to TRBJ1-1, with a possible D match to TRBD1 (5 bases). Germline V gene data show CDR1 as GTSNPN and CDR2 as SVGIG (reference sequence). V dropped 3 bases and J dropped 2 bases, with 13 bases sitting between them. The CDR3 is 14 amino acids.

The chain employs TRBV4-1 and TRBJ1-4, with D unresolved. Germline lookup yields CDR1 MGHRA and CDR2 YSYEKL. This CDR3 spans 15 amino acids. The V and J ends lost 1 base and 5 bases respectively, with 11 bases between them. The CDR3 coding sequence is TGCGCCAGCAGCCAAGGCGGAGACGGGAATGAAAAACTGTTTTTT. Translated, it gives CASSQGGDGNEKLFF.

This clonotype was counted at least ten times. The chain is built from TRBV10-3 and TRBJ1-3; tentative D call: TRBD1 (5 bases). The CDR3 has 15 amino acids. CDR1 is ENHRY and CDR2 is SYGVKD in the germline V gene. Trimming removed 1 base at V and 0 bases at J, with 7 bases between. DNA of the CDR3: TGTGCCATCAGTGAGTTTCAGGGCTCTGGAAACACCATATATTTT. It translates to CAISEFQGSGNTIYF.

The CDR3 reads CASSLNGVGKNIQYF. CDR3 sequence (DNA): TGTGCCAGCAGCTTGAACGGGGTAGGCAAAAACATTCAGTACTTC. This rearrangement joins TRBV5-5 to TRBJ2-4; possibly TRBD2 for D (5 bases). Trimming pared 1 base from V and 3 bases from J, leaving 11 bases between. Germline values: CDR1 SGHKS, CDR2 YYEKEE (reference sequence). This CDR3 comprises 15 residues.

This chain connects TRBV20-1 to TRBJ1-5; D is ambiguous. CDR3 length: 15 amino acids. CDR1 DFQATT and CDR2 SNEGSKA come from the germline V gene (reference sequence). V was cut by 5 bases and J by 2 bases, with 16 bases left in between. The CDR3 spells CSALRRESGNQPQHF. DNA of the CDR3: TGCAGTGCTCTCCGGCGGGAGAGTGGCAATCAGCCCCAGCATTTT.

The chain joins TRBV6-5 to TRBJ2-5; D possibly corresponds to TRBD1 (6 bases). The CDR3 length is 17 residues. The V gene's germline CDR1 is MNHEY and CDR2 SVGAGI. The V gene lost 2 bases and the J gene lost 4 bases, with 20 bases spanning the gap. CDR3 DNA sequence: TGTGCCAGCAGTTACGCGGGTTGGACAGCTGGGGGAGAGACCCAGTACTTC. This encodes CASSYAGWTAGGETQYF.

Many counts were recorded for this clonotype. The gene calls are TRBV24-1 and TRBJ2-4; D ambiguous. V was pared by 5 bases and J by 2 bases, with 15 bases between. The CDR3 runs 16 residues. Germline values: CDR1 KGHDR, CDR2 SFDVKD. The CDR3 DNA is TGTGCCACCAGTGCATCCTACATGGGTACCAAAAACATTCAGTACTTC. Translated: CATSASYMGTKNIQYF.

The sample holds many counts of this clonotype. The chain couples TRBV20-1 to TRBJ1-5; D remains ambiguous. There are 15 residues in the CDR3. In germline, CDR1 is DFQATT, CDR2 SNEGSKA (reference sequence). The V and J ends lost 0 bases and 2 bases respectively, with 11 bases between them. CDR3 amino acids: CSARDFRRGNQPQHF. The CDR3 region has the DNA TGCAGTGCTAGAGATTTCCGGAGGGGCAATCAGCCCCAGCATTTT.

This clonotype has only a few counts. This chain connects TRBV20-1 to TRBJ1-3; 11 bases line up with TRBD1. With 3 bases clipped from V and 3 bases from J, the junction kept 7 bases outside the gene matches. This CDR3 comprises 16 residues. Germline CDR1 and CDR2: DFQATT and SNEGSKA (reference sequence). For the CDR3, the DNA is TGCAGTGCTAGTACCGGACAGGGGGCAATTGGAAACACCATATATTTT. Translation gives CSASTGQGAIGNTIYF.

This chain connects TRBV6-1 to TRBJ2-3; 11 bases align to TRBD2. V gave up 7 bases and J gave up 6 bases; unmatched junction bases: 3. CDR1 MNHNS and CDR2 SASEGT come from the germline V gene. This CDR3 is built from 13 residues. CDR3 sequence: CASILAGADTQYF. CDR3 nucleotides: TGTGCCAGCATACTAGCGGGAGCGGATACGCAGTATTTT.